Listed here are 13 T cell receptor beta chains from one sample, sequenced in a study of CD8+ T cells in alopecia areata. Sequencing used cDNA as its template, made by extracting RNA and reverse transcribing it. Repertoires were generated with immunoSEQ multiplex PCR, while TCRdb's copy carries only in-frame clones and drops some. The sample lists around 300,000 clones, none appearing once, the ten largest making up roughly 1.2%. Sorting of pooled cutaneous lymph node cells was based on CD4, CD8alpha, NKG2D, NKG2ACE and other markers. The sample consisted of CD4+ T cells sorted from a lymph node. The receptors stem from a C3H/HeJ mouse with alopecia areata. The mouse strain carries the MHC haplotype H2-k.

Regarding this clone: Each gene name is a mouse one. The CDR3 is cut off 4 residues early in the read; its end comes from the germline J gene. The rearrangement joins TRBV31 to TRBJ2-3; 8 bases line up with TRBD2. Per germline, CDR1 GKSSPN and CDR2 SITVG. Losses at the gene ends were 5 bases for V and 0 bases for J; bases not matched to a gene: 10. The CDR3 has 16 residues. CDR3 bases read: TGTGCCTGGGGGACCGGGACTGGCAGTAGTGCAGAA. Translating it yields CAWGTGTGSSAE. The CDR3 reads in full as CAWGTGTGSSAETLYF.

This clone was seen a few times. The germline and genes are mouse ones. The CDR3 goes on 4 residues after the read ends, and that part is filled in from the germline J gene. The chain uses TRBV31 and TRBJ2-5; unclear D gene. V was clipped by 1 base and J by 2 bases, with 7 bases between them. Germline-derived CDR1 and CDR2 are GKSSPN and SITVG. CDR3 length: 13 amino acids. The CDR3 loop reads CAWSPSLQDTQYF. The sequenced CDR3 bases are TGTGCCTGGAGTCCCAGCCTCCAAGAC.

This clone has only a few counts. Genes here carry mouse names. CDR3 DNA, as far as it was read: TGTGCCAGCAGTCGTCTACCCTGGGGGGGAGGAAAC. This sequence encodes CASSRLPWGGGN. The whole CDR3 region reads CASSRLPWGGGNTLYF. The gene calls are TRBV19 and TRBJ2-4, with TRBD2 identical over 9 bases. The read gets to within 4 residues of the CDR3 end, and the germline J gene fills in the rest. CDR1 is FNHDT, CDR2 SITEND, per germline (reference sequence). The CDR3 covers 16 residues.

Concerning this clone: Genes and germline are mouse. The read finishes 4 residues shy of the CDR3 end, and the germline J gene is used to complete it. The gene calls are TRBV5 and TRBJ2-3, with D perhaps TRBD1 (6 bases). The CDR3 loop spans 13 amino acids. V lost 5 bases to trimming and J lost 4 bases, with 10 bases between them. Germline CDR1 LGHNA, CDR2 YNLKQL (reference sequence). The CDR3 is CASSKQGSETLYF. CDR3 DNA, as far as it was read: TGTGCCAGCAGCAAACAGGGTTCAGAA.

Comment on this clone: Gene names are mouse gene names. The CDR3 extends 3 residues past the end of the read, so its final part is completed from the germline J gene. The chain joins TRBV1 to TRBJ1-6; D remains unclear. TRBJ1-6 is marked as an open reading frame, function uncertain. The CDR3 length is 14 residues. The V and J ends lost 3 bases and 3 bases respectively, with 6 bases between them. CDR1 is NSQYPW and CDR2 is LRSPGD in the germline V gene (reference sequence). The chain's CDR3 is CTCSASVYNSPLYF. Partial CDR3 DNA: TGCACCTGCAGTGCCTCAGTCTATAATTCGCCC.

This clone was recorded many times. Gene names follow the mouse nomenclature. The CDR3 end lies 4 residues beyond the end of the read and is filled in from the germline J gene. The sample carries other DNA sequences with the same CDR3. The chain couples TRBV5 to TRBJ1-2, with D possibly TRBD1 on 5 matching bases. Germline lookup yields CDR1 LGHNA and CDR2 YNLKQL (reference sequence). The V end lost 0 bases, the J end lost 1 base, and 9 bases lay between the germline ends. The CDR3 is 15 amino acids. The CDR3 protein is CASSQDPGGNSDYTF. Partial CDR3 DNA: TGTGCCAGCAGCCAAGATCCTGGGGGAAACTCC.

In its sample, this clone was seen a few times. Genes and germline are mouse. With the read ending 4 residues before the CDR3 end, the germline J gene is used to fill in that end. The J gene is TRBJ2-3, the V gene TRBV31; perhaps TRBD2 as D (6 bases). The CDR3 spans 16 residues. The germline CDR1 and CDR2 sequences are GKSSPN and SITVG. The germline V and J ends were trimmed by 3 bases and 0 bases, with 16 bases remaining between them. The chain's CDR3 is CAWSPRGDSSAETLYF. Partial CDR3 DNA: TGTGCCTGGAGCCCCCGGGGGGACTCTAGTGCAGAA. The full variable domain, with the rest looked up from reference TRBV31 and TRBJ2-3, is AQTIHQWPVAEIKAVGSPLSLGCTIKGKSSPNLYWYWQATGGTLQQLFYSITVGQVESVVQLNLSASRPKDDQFILSTEKLLLSHSGFYLCAWSPRGDSSAETLYFGSGTRLTVL.

As to this clone: Germline and genes here are mouse. The read gets to within 4 residues of the CDR3 end, and the germline J gene fills in the rest. This sequence joins TRBV19 and TRBJ2-7; 8 bases align to TRBD2. V lost 0 bases to trimming and J lost 2 bases; unmatched junction nucleotides: 4. There are 15 residues in the CDR3. Germline CDR1 reads FNHDT; CDR2 reads SITEND (reference sequence). The CDR3 sequence is CASSIAGGPTYEQYF. The sequenced CDR3 bases are TGTGCCAGCAGTATAGCGGGGGGGCCCACCTAT.

This clone has only a few counts. Gene names are mouse gene names. The read terminates 4 residues before the CDR3 end, so the remaining end is supplied by the germline J gene. J is TRBJ2-7 and V is TRBV1; 10 bases agree with TRBD2. CDR1 and CDR2 (germline): NSQYPW, LRSPGD (reference sequence). The CDR3 is made up of 15 amino acids. With V trimmed by 6 bases and J by 2 bases, 7 bases remained unmatched. The covered CDR3 bases are TGCACCTGCAGGACCGGGACTGGGGATCCCTAT. This gives the protein CTCRTGTGDPY. The CDR3 as a whole reads CTCRTGTGDPYEQYF.

As to this clone: Germline and genes: mouse. Read coverage stops 4 residues before the CDR3 terminus; the germline J gene supplies the remainder. Within the sample, other DNA sequences also encode this same CDR3. This chain links TRBV1 with TRBJ2-4, with D perhaps matching TRBD2 (6 bases). The length of the CDR3 is 14 residues. Germline-derived CDR1 and CDR2 are NSQYPW and LRSPGD (reference sequence). The part of the CDR3 DNA that was read is TGCACCTGCAGTGCAGATCCTGGGGAAAAC. This sequence encodes CTCSADPGEN. The full CDR3 protein reads CTCSADPGENTLYF.

Note on this clone: The listed genes are named as in mouse. The sequence runs out 4 residues before the end of the CDR3; the remainder is reconstructed from the germline J gene. The rearrangement uses TRBV13-2 and TRBJ2-1; tentative D call: TRBD2 (6 bases). Germline assignment: CDR1 NNHNN and CDR2 SYGAGS (reference sequence). The CDR3 contains 15 residues. Between the trimmed V and J ends, which lost 1 base and 0 bases, there was a span of 8 bases. The CDR3 DNA, read in part, is TGTGCCAGCGGTGATAGGGGACTTAACTATGCT. Its protein product is CASGDRGLNYA. The CDR3 as a whole reads CASGDRGLNYAEQFF.

Worth noting for this clone: Genes here carry mouse names. The CDR3 goes on 4 residues after the read ends, and that part is filled in from the germline J gene. Other nucleotide sequences from this sample produce the same CDR3. This sequence joins TRBV31 and TRBJ2-2; 9 bases map to TRBD2. The CDR3 spans 14 residues. Germline V gives CDR1 GKSSPN, CDR2 SITVG. Trimming took 0 bases from V and 4 from J; bases not matched to a gene: 0. CDR3 bases read: TGTGCCTGGAGTCTGACTGGGGGCACCGGG. The encoded protein is CAWSLTGGTG. The whole CDR3 sequence is CAWSLTGGTGQLYF.

To note about this clone: Mouse gene names apply. The read falls 4 residues short of the CDR3 end, and the missing part is taken from the germline J gene. V gene TRBV13-3 combines with J gene TRBJ2-1; 11 positions match TRBD1. The germline V gene encodes CDR1 NNHDY and CDR2 SYVADS. Trimming took 3 bases from V and 6 from J; bases not matched to a gene: 2. This CDR3 has 14 residues. The CDR3 sequence is CASSGDRGFAEQFF. The part of the CDR3 DNA that was read is TGTGCCAGCAGTGGGGACAGGGGGTTTGCT.